This entry is about one T cell receptor (beta chain). The antigen remains undetermined. Method: immunoSEQ multiplex PCR; TCRdb's copy keeps in-frame clones and lacks some. The table lists 120,000 or so clones, roughly 89% of them singletons. This sample was taken from a study of T cell responses to AZD1222 COVID-19 vaccine. General study findings and limits: Across spike, vaccine-associated CD4 TCRs were found, dominant at 160-218 and 743-854.

The CDR3 spans 16 residues. The germline V gene encodes CDR1 SGHRS and CDR2 YFSETQ. The V and J ends lost 1 base and 1 base, in that order; junction bases with no gene match: 4. The chain employs TRBV5-1 and TRBJ2-3; 9 bases agree with TRBD2. The receptor was isolated from an adult in good health. The sample here was peripheral blood, taken on day 0 of AZD1222 vaccination. The CDR3 reads CASSLNGGRGTDTQYF. CDR3 bases: TGCGCCAGCAGCTTGAACGGCGGGAGGGGCACAGATACGCAGTATTTT.